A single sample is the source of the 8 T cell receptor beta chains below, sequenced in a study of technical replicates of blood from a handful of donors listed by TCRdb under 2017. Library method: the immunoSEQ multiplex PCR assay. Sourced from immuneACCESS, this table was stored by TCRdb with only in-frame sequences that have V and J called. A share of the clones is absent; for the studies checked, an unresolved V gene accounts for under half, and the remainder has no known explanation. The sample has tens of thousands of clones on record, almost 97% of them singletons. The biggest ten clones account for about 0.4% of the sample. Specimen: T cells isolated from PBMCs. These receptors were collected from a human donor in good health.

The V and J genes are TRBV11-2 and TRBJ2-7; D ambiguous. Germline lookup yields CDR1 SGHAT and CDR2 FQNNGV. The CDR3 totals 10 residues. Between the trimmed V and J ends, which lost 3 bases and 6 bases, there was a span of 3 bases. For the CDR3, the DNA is TGTGCCAGCAGCTTCGGCGAGCAGTACTTC. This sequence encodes CASSFGEQYF.

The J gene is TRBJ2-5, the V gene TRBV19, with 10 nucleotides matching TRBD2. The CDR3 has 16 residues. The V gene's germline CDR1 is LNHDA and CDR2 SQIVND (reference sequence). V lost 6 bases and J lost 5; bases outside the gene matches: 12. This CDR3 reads CASSPGLAELTETQYF. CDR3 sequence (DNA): TGTGCCAGTAGCCCTGGACTAGCGGAACTAACCGAGACCCAGTACTTC.

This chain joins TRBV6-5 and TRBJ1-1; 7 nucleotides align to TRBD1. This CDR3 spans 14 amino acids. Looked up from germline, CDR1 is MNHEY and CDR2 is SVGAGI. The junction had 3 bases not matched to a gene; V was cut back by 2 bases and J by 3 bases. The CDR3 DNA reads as TGTGCCAGCAGTTACGGAGGGGGCTACACTGAAGCTTTCTTT. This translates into CASSYGGGYTEAFF.

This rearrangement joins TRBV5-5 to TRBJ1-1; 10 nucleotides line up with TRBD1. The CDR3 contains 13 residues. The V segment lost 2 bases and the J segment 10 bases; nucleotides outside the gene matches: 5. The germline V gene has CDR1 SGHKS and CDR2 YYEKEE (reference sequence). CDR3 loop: CASSFGQGESAFF. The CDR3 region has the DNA TGTGCCAGCAGCTTTGGACAGGGGGAGTCAGCTTTCTTT.

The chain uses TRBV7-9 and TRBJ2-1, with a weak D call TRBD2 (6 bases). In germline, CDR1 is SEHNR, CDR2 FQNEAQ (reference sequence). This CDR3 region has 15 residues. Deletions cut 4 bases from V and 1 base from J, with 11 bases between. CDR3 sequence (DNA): TGTGCCAGCAGCTCGACTAGGGCATCCTACAATGAGCAGTTCTTC. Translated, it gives CASSSTRASYNEQFF.

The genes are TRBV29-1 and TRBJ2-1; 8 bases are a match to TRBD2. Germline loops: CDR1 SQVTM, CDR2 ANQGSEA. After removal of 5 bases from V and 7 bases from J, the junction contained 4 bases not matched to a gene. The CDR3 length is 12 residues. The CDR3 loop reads CSVYPGGNEQFF. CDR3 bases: TGCAGCGTTTACCCGGGGGGGAATGAGCAGTTCTTC.

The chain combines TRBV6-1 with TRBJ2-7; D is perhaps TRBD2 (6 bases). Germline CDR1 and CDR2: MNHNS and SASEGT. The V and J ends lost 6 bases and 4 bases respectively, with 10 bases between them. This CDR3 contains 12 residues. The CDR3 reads CASRGGSYEQYF. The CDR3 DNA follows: TGTGCCAGCAGGGGGGGTTCTTACGAGCAGTACTTC.

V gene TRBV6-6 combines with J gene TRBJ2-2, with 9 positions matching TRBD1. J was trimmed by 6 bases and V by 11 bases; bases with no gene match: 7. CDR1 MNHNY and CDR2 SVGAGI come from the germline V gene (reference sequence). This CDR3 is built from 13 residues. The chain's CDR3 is CAGTGKPSGELFF. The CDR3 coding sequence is TGTGCCGGGACAGGGAAGCCGTCCGGGGAGCTGTTTTTT.